This TCR beta chain was recovered during a study of cytomegalovirus exposure and HLA in healthy donors. Overall study results and limits: CMV antigen specificity was confirmed in vitro for a few CMV-associated chains. What TCR beta sequences reportedly achieved was accurate prediction of HLA-A and HLA-B alleles in most subjects.

About this clone itself: Its antigen is not identified.

CDR1 MNHEY and CDR2 SVGAGI come from the germline V gene. The V gene lost 2 bases and the J gene lost 4 bases, with 12 bases spanning the gap. This CDR3 has 15 amino acids. Researchers ran the PCR with 60 Vbeta and 13 Jbeta primers. Profiling relied on immunoSEQ multiplex PCR, and the TCRdb table lists in-frame clones only, not all of them. In the table there are about 160,000 clones, 65% to 90% of which are singletons. This chain links TRBV6-5 with TRBJ1-5; D perhaps matches TRBD1 (6 bases). The sequenced sample was PBMCs. The origin of this receptor is a woman younger than 35 in good health and CMV-seronegative. This chain's CDR3 is CASSYTGRSNQPQHF. The CDR3 DNA follows: TGTGCCAGCAGTTACACAGGGAGATCAAATCAGCCCCAGCATTTT.